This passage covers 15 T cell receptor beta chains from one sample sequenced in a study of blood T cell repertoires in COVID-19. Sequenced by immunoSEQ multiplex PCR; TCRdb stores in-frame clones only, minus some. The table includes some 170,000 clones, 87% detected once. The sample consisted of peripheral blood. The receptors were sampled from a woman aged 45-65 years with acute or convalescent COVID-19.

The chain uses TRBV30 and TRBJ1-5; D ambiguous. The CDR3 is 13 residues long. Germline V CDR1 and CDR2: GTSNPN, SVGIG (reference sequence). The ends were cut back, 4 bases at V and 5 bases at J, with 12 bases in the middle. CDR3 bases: TGTGCCTGGAACATAGGGAGCGATCAGCCCCAGCATTTT. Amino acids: CAWNIGSDQPQHF.

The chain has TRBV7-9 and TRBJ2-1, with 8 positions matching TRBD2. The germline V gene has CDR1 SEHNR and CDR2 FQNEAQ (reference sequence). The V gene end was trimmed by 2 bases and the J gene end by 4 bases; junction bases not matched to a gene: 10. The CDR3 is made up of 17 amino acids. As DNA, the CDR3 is TGTGCCAGCAGCTTATATCCGGGAGGGCCCGGATACAATGAGCAGTTCTTC. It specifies CASSLYPGGPGYNEQFF.

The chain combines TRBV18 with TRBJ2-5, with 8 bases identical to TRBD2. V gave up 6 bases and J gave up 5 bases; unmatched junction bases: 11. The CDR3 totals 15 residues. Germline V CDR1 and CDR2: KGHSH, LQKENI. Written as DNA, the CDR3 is TGTGCCAGCTCCCCCACATCGAGCGGGGGTGAGACCCAGTACTTC. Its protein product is CASSPTSSGGETQYF. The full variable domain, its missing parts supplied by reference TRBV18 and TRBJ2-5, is NAGVMQNPRHLVRRRGQEARLRCSPMKGHSHVYWYRQLPEEGLKFMVYLQKENIIDESGMPKERFSAEFPKEGPSILRIQQVVRGDSAAYFCASSPTSSGGETQYFGPGTRLLVL.

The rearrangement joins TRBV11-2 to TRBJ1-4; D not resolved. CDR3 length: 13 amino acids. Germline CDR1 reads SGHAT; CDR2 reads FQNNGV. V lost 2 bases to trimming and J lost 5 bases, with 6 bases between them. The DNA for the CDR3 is TGTGCCAGCAGCTTAAGGCGGAATGAAAAACTGTTTTTT. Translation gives CASSLRRNEKLFF.

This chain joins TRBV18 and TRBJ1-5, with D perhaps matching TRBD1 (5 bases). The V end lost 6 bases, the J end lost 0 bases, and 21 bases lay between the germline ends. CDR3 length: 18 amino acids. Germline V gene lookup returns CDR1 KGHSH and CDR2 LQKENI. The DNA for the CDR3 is TGTGCCAGCTCGCCCGACGGGGGTAGGGGTAATAGCAATCAGCCCCAGCATTTT. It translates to CASSPDGGRGNSNQPQHF.

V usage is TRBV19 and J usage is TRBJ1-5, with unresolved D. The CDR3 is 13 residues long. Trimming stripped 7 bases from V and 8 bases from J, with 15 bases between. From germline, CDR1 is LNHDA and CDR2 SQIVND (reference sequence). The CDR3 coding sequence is TGTGCCAGTACCCGCCGGGTTATGGAGCCCCAGCATTTT. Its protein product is CASTRRVMEPQHF.

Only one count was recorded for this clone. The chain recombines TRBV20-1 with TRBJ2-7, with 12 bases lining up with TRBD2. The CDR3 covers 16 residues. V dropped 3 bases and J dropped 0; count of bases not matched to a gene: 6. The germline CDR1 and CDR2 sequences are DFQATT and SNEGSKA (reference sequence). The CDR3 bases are TGCAGTGCTAGTTCGGGGACTAGCGGGCCCTCCTACGAGCAGTACTTC. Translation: CSASSGTSGPSYEQYF.

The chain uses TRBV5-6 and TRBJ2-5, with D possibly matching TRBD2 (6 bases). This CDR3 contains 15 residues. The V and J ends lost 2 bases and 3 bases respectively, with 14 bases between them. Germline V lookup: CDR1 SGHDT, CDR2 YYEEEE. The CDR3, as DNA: TGTGCCAGCAGCTTTGACCGGGGGTTAAAAGAGACCCAGTACTTC. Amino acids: CASSFDRGLKETQYF.

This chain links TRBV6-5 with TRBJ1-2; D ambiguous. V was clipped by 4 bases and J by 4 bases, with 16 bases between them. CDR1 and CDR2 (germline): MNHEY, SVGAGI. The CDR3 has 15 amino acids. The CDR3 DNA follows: TGTGCCAGCAGTTTGACTACTAAGCCCGCCTATGGCTACACCTTC. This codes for CASSLTTKPAYGYTF.

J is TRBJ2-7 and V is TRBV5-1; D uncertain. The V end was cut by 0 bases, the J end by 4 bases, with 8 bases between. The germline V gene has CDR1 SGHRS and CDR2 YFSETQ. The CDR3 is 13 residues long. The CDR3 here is CASSLARQYEQYF. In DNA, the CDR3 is TGCGCCAGCAGCTTGGCCAGACAATACGAGCAGTACTTC.

The CDR3 is CASSLEAGPYEQYF. CDR3 sequence (DNA): TGCGCCAGCAGCTTGGAGGCGGGACCCTACGAGCAGTACTTC. This rearrangement joins TRBV5-1 to TRBJ2-7; D might be TRBD2 (6 bases). V was shortened by 0 bases and J by 2 bases, with 9 bases between the two germline ends. CDR1 is SGHRS, CDR2 YFSETQ, per germline. The length of the CDR3 is 14 residues. The full variable domain, with the rest looked up from reference TRBV5-1 and TRBJ2-7, is KAGVTQTPRYLIKTRGQQVTLSCSPISGHRSVSWYQQTPGQGLQFLFEYFSETQRNKGNFPGRFSGRQFSNSRSEMNVSTLELGDSALYLCASSLEAGPYEQYFGPGTRLTVT.

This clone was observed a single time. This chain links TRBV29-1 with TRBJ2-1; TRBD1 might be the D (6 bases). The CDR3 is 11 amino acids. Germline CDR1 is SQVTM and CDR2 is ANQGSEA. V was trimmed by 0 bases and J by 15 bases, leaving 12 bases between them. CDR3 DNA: TGCAGCGTTGAAGAACAGGGACGTCTGTTCTTC. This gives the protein CSVEEQGRLFF.

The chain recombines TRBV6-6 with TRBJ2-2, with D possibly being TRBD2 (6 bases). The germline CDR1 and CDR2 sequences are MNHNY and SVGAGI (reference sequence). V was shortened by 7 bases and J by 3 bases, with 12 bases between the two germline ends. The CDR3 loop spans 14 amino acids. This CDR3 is CASKAGRDTGELFF. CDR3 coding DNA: TGTGCCAGCAAGGCGGGACGTGACACCGGGGAGCTGTTTTTT.

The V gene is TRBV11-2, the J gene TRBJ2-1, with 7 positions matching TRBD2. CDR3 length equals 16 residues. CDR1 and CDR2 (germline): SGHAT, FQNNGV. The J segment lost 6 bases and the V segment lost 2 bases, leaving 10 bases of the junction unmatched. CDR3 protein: CASSLLAGEFPNEQFF. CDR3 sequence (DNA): TGTGCCAGCAGCTTACTTGCGGGAGAGTTCCCCAATGAGCAGTTCTTC.

The CDR3 spells CATSDPTGGSETQYF. The CDR3 bases are TGTGCCACCAGTGACCCTACGGGGGGCTCGGAGACCCAGTACTTC. The genes are TRBV24-1 and TRBJ2-5; a weak D match, TRBD2 (7 bases). The CDR3 contains 15 residues. The ends were cut back, 4 bases at V and 5 bases at J, with 16 bases in the middle. Germline V gene data show CDR1 as KGHDR and CDR2 as SFDVKD.